This entry lists 8 T cell receptor beta chains sequenced from one sample in a study of blood T cells in healthy people across ages. A second about 7 to 11 cycle PCR used barcoded and J-beta primers. TCRdb fed the 5' RACE reads into MiXCR, producing one record per CDR3 protein. There are 1.5 million to 2 million distinct CDR3 sequences in the sample; about 31% occur only once, and approximately 11% lies in the top ten. Sample: blood. The receptors were gathered from a woman younger than 45 in good health.

The chain joins TRBV5-6 to TRBJ2-7; 10 bases agree with TRBD2. This CDR3 is built from 15 residues. Per the germline V gene, CDR1 is SGHDT and CDR2 is YYEEEE. The trim removed 2 bases at V and 7 bases at J, leaving 9 bases unmatched. CDR3 protein: CASSFSLAGAREQYF. The CDR3 DNA reads TGTGCCAGCAGCTTTAGTCTAGCGGGAGCTCGAGAGCAGTACTTC.

J is TRBJ1-1 and V is TRBV5-6; TRBD1 might be the D (5 bases). Trimming removed 2 bases at V and 6 bases at J, with 14 bases between. The CDR3 loop spans 14 amino acids. Germline loops: CDR1 SGHDT, CDR2 YYEEEE. The CDR3 DNA follows: TGTGCCAGCAGCTTACCGGGGCCGGCGCCTGAAGCTTTCTTT. Translated: CASSLPGPAPEAFF.

The chain links TRBV28 to TRBJ2-7, with 8 bases that match TRBD2. The CDR3 consists of 15 residues. CDR1 MDHEN and CDR2 SYDVKM come from the germline V gene. With V trimmed by 4 bases and J by 2 bases, 7 bases remained unmatched. The CDR3 nucleotides read TGTGCCAGCAGTTCGACTCGCGGGGGGACCTACGAGCAGTACTTC. It yields the protein CASSSTRGGTYEQYF.

This chain joins TRBV20-1 and TRBJ2-7; D is undetermined. There are 12 residues in the CDR3. Germline CDR1 reads DFQATT; CDR2 reads SNEGSKA (reference sequence). The CDR3: CSGFLDSYEQYF. CDR3 in DNA: TGCTCGGGTTTCCTAGACTCCTACGAGCAGTACTTC.

This chain links TRBV18 with TRBJ2-3, with D perhaps matching TRBD1 (6 bases). The length of the CDR3 is 12 residues. Per the germline V gene, CDR1 is KGHSH and CDR2 is LQKENI. V was cut by 6 bases and J by 5 bases, with 9 bases left in between. Here the CDR3 DNA reads TGTGCCAGCTCGTACAGGGAAGATACGCAGTATTTT. It specifies CASSYREDTQYF. Filled out from reference TRBV18 and TRBJ2-3, the complete variable domain reads NAGVMQNPRHLVRRRGQEARLRCSPMKGHSHVYWYRQLPEEGLKFMVYLQKENIIDESGMPKERFSAEFPKEGPSILRIQQVVRGDSAAYFCASSYREDTQYFGPGTRLTVL.

V usage is TRBV9 and J usage is TRBJ2-1; the match to TRBD2 covers 8 bases. This CDR3 is built from 14 residues. Germline trimming cut 5 bases from V and 8 bases from J; bases unmatched to any gene: 9. Germline V gene sequence: CDR1 SGDLS, CDR2 YYNGEE. The CDR3 coding sequence is TGTGCCAGCAGTCTTATTAGAGCGGGAGATGAGCAGTTCTTC. Translated, it gives CASSLIRAGDEQFF.

Comment on this clonotype: A read error may account for a junction end that differs from germline. V gene TRBV7-3 combines with J gene TRBJ1-5, with D possibly matching TRBD1 (5 bases). This CDR3 region has 13 residues. Germline V CDR1 and CDR2: SGHTA, FQGTGA. The CDR3 DNA reads as TGTGCCAGCAACTTACAGGGCAATCAGCCCCAGCATTTT. Its protein is CASNLQGNQPQHF. Looking up the rest from reference TRBV7-3 and TRBJ1-5 gives the full variable domain: GAGVSQTPSNKVTEKGKYVELRCDPISGHTALYWYRQSLGQGPEFLIYFQGTGAADDSGLPNDRFFAVRPEGSVSTLKIQRTERGDSAVYLCASNLQGNQPQHFGDGTRLSIL.

The chain links TRBV5-1 to TRBJ2-3; the D gene is possibly TRBD1 (6 bases). The V and J ends lost 6 bases and 0 bases respectively, with 17 bases between them. This CDR3 contains 16 residues. Germline CDR1 reads SGHRS; CDR2 reads YFSETQ. The CDR3 here is CASNKGAGQSTDTQYF. Here the CDR3 DNA reads TGCGCCAGCAACAAAGGGGCCGGACAGAGCACAGATACGCAGTATTTT.